This is a list of T cell receptor beta chains from one sample in a study of OX40 agonist ivuxolimab in advanced cancers. Produced via immunoSEQ multiplex PCR; TCRdb's table is partial and in-frame only. The sample shows 87,000 or so clones, about 83% of them seen only once. Sequencing was performed on CD4+ or CD8+ T cells sorted from blood, taken in a trial of the OX40 agonist ivuxolimab. The source of these receptors is an adult with an advanced solid tumor such as melanoma, head and neck, liver or kidney cancer. The CDR3 runs from the conserved cysteine through the conserved F or W. A D gene is named only where the DNA matches it firmly. Some rows mark clone size as missing; the rest say once, few, many or name a class of expanded clone.

d_gene: NA
abundance: NA
v_gene: TRBV5-1
j_gene: TRBJ1-4
CDR3aa: CASSLLQGTNEKLFF
CDR3nt: TGCGCCAGCAGCCTGCTGCAGGGAACTAATGAAAAACTGTTTTTT

d_gene: NA
abundance: NA
v_gene: TRBV7-2
j_gene: TRBJ2-3
CDR3aa: CASSPETATDTQYF
CDR3nt: TGTGCCAGCAGCCCGGAAACAGCGACAGATACGCAGTATTTT

d_gene: NA
abundance: NA
v_gene: TRBV7-6
j_gene: TRBJ2-3
CDR3aa: CASSSGGSTDTQYF
CDR3nt: TGTGCCAGCAGCTCCGGAGGGTCAACAGATACGCAGTATTTT

d_gene: NA
abundance: NA
v_gene: TRBV28
j_gene: TRBJ2-7
CDR3aa: CASSLYGGAYEQYF
CDR3nt: TGTGCCAGCAGTTTATACGGAGGGGCCTACGAGCAGTACTTC

d_gene: NA
abundance: few
v_gene: TRBV27
j_gene: TRBJ2-2
CDR3aa: CASSFRRRGDTGELFF
CDR3nt: TGTGCCAGCAGTTTTCGGCGCAGGGGGGACACCGGGGAGCTGTTTTTT

d_gene: NA
abundance: NA
v_gene: TRBV11-2
j_gene: TRBJ2-3
CDR3aa: CASSSPSRTDTQYF
CDR3nt: TGTGCCAGCAGCTCTCCGTCTCGAACAGATACGCAGTATTTT

d_gene: TRBD2
abundance: NA
v_gene: TRBV5-4
j_gene: TRBJ2-7
CDR3aa: CASSLEGTSGEYEQYF
CDR3nt: TGTGCCAGCAGCTTGGAGGGGACTAGCGGGGAATACGAGCAGTACTTC

d_gene: TRBD2
abundance: once
v_gene: TRBV10-2
j_gene: TRBJ2-1
CDR3aa: CASSEWRAGGPRNEQFF
CDR3nt: TGCGCCAGCAGTGAGTGGCGAGCGGGGGGGCCTCGGAATGAGCAGTTCTTC

d_gene: TRBD2
abundance: NA
v_gene: TRBV7-2
j_gene: TRBJ2-5
CDR3aa: CASSPAGSETQYF
CDR3nt: TGTGCCAGCAGCCCAGCGGGATCCGAGACCCAGTACTTC

d_gene: NA
abundance: NA
v_gene: TRBV5-4
j_gene: TRBJ2-2
CDR3aa: CASSLGGATGELFF
CDR3nt: TGTGCCAGCAGCTTGGGAGGGGCCACCGGGGAGCTGTTTTTT

d_gene: TRBD1
abundance: once
v_gene: TRBV7-2
j_gene: TRBJ2-7
CDR3aa: CASSSGQDRYEQYF
CDR3nt: TGTGCCAGCAGCTCTGGACAGGATCGGTACGAGCAGTACTTC

d_gene: NA
abundance: NA
v_gene: TRBV7-2
j_gene: TRBJ2-7
CDR3aa: CASSLVVQVSDEQYF
CDR3nt: TGTGCCAGCAGCTTAGTGGTCCAGGTCAGCGACGAGCAGTACTTC

d_gene: NA
abundance: NA
v_gene: TRBV6-1
j_gene: TRBJ2-7
CDR3aa: CASSPGGREQYF
CDR3nt: TGTGCCAGCAGCCCCGGTGGGAGGGAGCAGTACTTC

d_gene: TRBD2
abundance: NA
v_gene: TRBV9
j_gene: TRBJ2-5
CDR3aa: CASSATSGGGETQYF
CDR3nt: TGTGCCAGCAGCGCCACAAGCGGGGGTGGGGAGACCCAGTACTTC

d_gene: NA
abundance: NA
v_gene: TRBV5-6
j_gene: TRBJ1-4
CDR3aa: CASTSFSGTEKLFF
CDR3nt: TGTGCCAGCACCTCTTTCTCAGGGACTGAAAAACTGTTTTTT

d_gene: NA
abundance: NA
v_gene: TRBV6-1
j_gene: TRBJ2-4
CDR3aa: CASSERVSLAKNIQYF
CDR3nt: TGTGCCAGCAGTGAGAGGGTCTCTCTAGCCAAAAACATTCAGTACTTC

d_gene: NA
abundance: NA
v_gene: TRBV7-2
j_gene: TRBJ1-3
CDR3aa: CASSPYSSGNTIYF
CDR3nt: TGTGCCAGCAGTCCTTACAGCTCTGGAAACACCATATATTTT

d_gene: NA
abundance: NA
v_gene: TRBV5-4
j_gene: TRBJ1-4
CDR3aa: CASSLGGASAEKLFF
CDR3nt: TGTGCCAGCAGCTTGGGCGGGGCCTCGGCTGAAAAACTGTTTTTT

d_gene: NA
abundance: NA
v_gene: TRBV7-9
j_gene: TRBJ2-7
CDR3aa: CASSLGDLSVYEQYF
CDR3nt: TGTGCCAGCAGCTTAGGGGACTTAAGTGTATACGAGCAGTACTTC

d_gene: TRBD2
abundance: NA
v_gene: TRBV19
j_gene: TRBJ2-1
CDR3aa: CASSILAGLSSYNEQFF
CDR3nt: TGTGCCAGTAGTATCCTAGCGGGCCTCAGCTCCTACAATGAGCAGTTCTTC

d_gene: NA
abundance: NA
v_gene: TRBV27
j_gene: TRBJ1-2
CDR3aa: CASREGRRNYGYTF
CDR3nt: TGTGCCAGCAGAGAGGGACGGAGAAACTATGGCTACACCTTC

d_gene: TRBD1
abundance: NA
v_gene: TRBV5-1
j_gene: TRBJ1-1
CDR3aa: CASSLDRGGTEAFF
CDR3nt: TGCGCCAGCAGCTTGGACAGGGGAGGGACTGAAGCTTTCTTT

d_gene: NA
abundance: NA
v_gene: TRBV19
j_gene: TRBJ1-2
CDR3aa: CASIGTARAGYTF
CDR3nt: TGTGCCAGTATCGGGACGGCCAGGGCTGGCTACACCTTC

d_gene: NA
abundance: NA
v_gene: TRBV5-6
j_gene: TRBJ1-5
CDR3aa: CASSLKEQGHNQPQHF
CDR3nt: TGTGCCAGCAGCTTGAAAGAACAGGGCCACAATCAGCCCCAGCATTTT

d_gene: NA
abundance: NA
v_gene: TRBV2
j_gene: TRBJ1-4
CDR3aa: CASSPSGSTNEKLFF
CDR3nt: TGTGCCAGCAGTCCCAGCGGATCAACTAATGAAAAACTGTTTTTT

d_gene: NA
abundance: NA
v_gene: TRBV2
j_gene: TRBJ2-7
CDR3aa: CASRRYEQYF
CDR3nt: TGTGCCAGCAGGAGGTACGAGCAGTACTTC

d_gene: NA
abundance: NA
v_gene: TRBV27
j_gene: TRBJ2-6
CDR3aa: CASRSVESGANVLTF
CDR3nt: TGTGCCAGCCGCTCTGTGGAATCTGGGGCCAACGTCCTGACTTTC

d_gene: NA
abundance: NA
v_gene: TRBV7-3
j_gene: TRBJ2-5
CDR3aa: CASSLKRETQYF
CDR3nt: TGTGCCAGCAGCTTAAAAAGGGAGACCCAGTACTTC

d_gene: TRBD1
abundance: few
v_gene: TRBV5-1
j_gene: TRBJ2-7
CDR3aa: CASSLGGTGYEQYF
CDR3nt: TGCGCCAGCAGCTTGGGAGGGACAGGCTACGAGCAGTACTTC

d_gene: NA
abundance: NA
v_gene: TRBV27
j_gene: TRBJ2-5
CDR3aa: CASSLYGGPQETQYF
CDR3nt: TGTGCCAGCAGTTTATACGGCGGACCCCAAGAGACCCAGTACTTC

d_gene: NA
abundance: NA
v_gene: TRBV23-1
j_gene: TRBJ2-1
CDR3aa: CASTPRLVPPSGEQFF
CDR3nt: TGCGCCAGCACCCCCCGACTAGTCCCCCCCTCCGGTGAGCAGTTCTTC

d_gene: TRBD1
abundance: NA
v_gene: TRBV5-4
j_gene: TRBJ2-7
CDR3aa: CASSLDRGHEQYF
CDR3nt: TGTGCCAGCAGCTTGGATAGGGGGCACGAGCAGTACTTC

d_gene: NA
abundance: once
v_gene: TRBV10-1
j_gene: TRBJ1-5
CDR3aa: CASSETHQGGYSNQPQHF
CDR3nt: TGCGCCAGCAGTGAGACACACCAAGGCGGGTATAGCAATCAGCCCCAGCATTTT

d_gene: NA
abundance: NA
v_gene: TRBV14
j_gene: TRBJ2-5
CDR3aa: CASSPNSQTQYF
CDR3nt: TGTGCCAGCAGCCCCAACTCACAGACCCAGTACTTC

d_gene: TRBD1
abundance: NA
v_gene: TRBV6-5
j_gene: TRBJ1-4
CDR3aa: CASSKQGAREKLFF
CDR3nt: TGTGCCAGCAGTAAACAGGGGGCTAGGGAAAAACTGTTTTTT

d_gene: TRBD1
abundance: NA
v_gene: TRBV7-8
j_gene: TRBJ2-6
CDR3aa: CASSYRQGSVDSGANVLTF
CDR3nt: TGTGCCAGCAGCTATCGACAGGGTTCCGTAGACTCTGGGGCCAACGTCCTGACTTTC

d_gene: TRBD2
abundance: NA
v_gene: TRBV6-5
j_gene: TRBJ2-3
CDR3aa: CASSYSGTRSDTQYF
CDR3nt: TGTGCCAGCAGTTACTCAGGGACTAGATCAGATACGCAGTATTTT

d_gene: TRBD2
abundance: NA
v_gene: TRBV7-8
j_gene: TRBJ2-7
CDR3aa: CASSLEGGSYLRGEQYF
CDR3nt: TGTGCCAGCAGCTTAGAAGGCGGGAGCTACCTACGTGGAGAGCAGTACTTC

d_gene: TRBD1
abundance: NA
v_gene: TRBV5-1
j_gene: TRBJ1-3
CDR3aa: CASSFTGTGGIGNTIYF
CDR3nt: TGCGCCAGCAGTTTTACCGGGACAGGGGGAATTGGAAACACCATATATTTT

d_gene: TRBD2
abundance: once
v_gene: TRBV4-3
j_gene: TRBJ2-7
CDR3aa: CASSQSAAGAPYEQYF
CDR3nt: TGCGCCAGCAGCCAGAGTGCAGCGGGAGCCCCCTACGAGCAGTACTTC

d_gene: NA
abundance: NA
v_gene: TRBV5-1
j_gene: TRBJ1-1
CDR3aa: CASSLEGNTEAFF
CDR3nt: TGCGCCAGCAGCTTGGAGGGGAACACTGAAGCTTTCTTT

d_gene: NA
abundance: NA
v_gene: TRBV10-2
j_gene: TRBJ1-2
CDR3aa: CASASDRLSYGYTF
CDR3nt: TGCGCCAGCGCTTCAGACAGGTTATCTTATGGCTACACCTTC

d_gene: NA
abundance: NA
v_gene: TRBV5-1
j_gene: TRBJ2-7
CDR3aa: CASSFRGSSIYEQYF
CDR3nt: TGCGCCAGCAGTTTCCGGGGTAGTTCCATATACGAGCAGTACTTC

d_gene: NA
abundance: few
v_gene: TRBV6-6
j_gene: TRBJ1-5
CDR3aa: CATLRADLQPQHF
CDR3nt: TGTGCCACCCTACGGGCAGATCTTCAGCCCCAGCATTTT

d_gene: NA
abundance: NA
v_gene: TRBV5-1
j_gene: TRBJ2-3
CDR3aa: CASSLGQATDTQYF
CDR3nt: TGCGCCAGCAGCTTGGGACAAGCCACAGATACGCAGTATTTT

d_gene: TRBD1
abundance: NA
v_gene: TRBV2
j_gene: TRBJ1-5
CDR3aa: CASRSTGGQPQHF
CDR3nt: TGTGCCAGCAGATCCACAGGGGGCCAGCCCCAGCATTTT

d_gene: TRBD1
abundance: many
v_gene: TRBV9
j_gene: TRBJ2-7
CDR3aa: CASSVEGTGVYEQYF
CDR3nt: TGTGCCAGCAGCGTGGAGGGGACAGGGGTGTACGAGCAGTACTTC

d_gene: NA
abundance: NA
v_gene: TRBV29-1
j_gene: TRBJ2-5
CDR3aa: CSVRKPEETQYF
CDR3nt: TGCAGCGTTCGTAAGCCGGAAGAGACCCAGTACTTC

d_gene: TRBD2
abundance: NA
v_gene: TRBV11-2
j_gene: TRBJ2-1
CDR3aa: CASSFLRGGRDEQFF
CDR3nt: TGTGCCAGCAGCTTTCTCCGGGGGGGCCGAGATGAGCAGTTCTTC

d_gene: NA
abundance: once
v_gene: TRBV27
j_gene: TRBJ2-1
CDR3aa: CASGLREYNEQFF
CDR3nt: TGTGCCAGCGGCCTCCGGGAGTACAATGAGCAGTTCTTC

d_gene: NA
abundance: many
v_gene: TRBV30
j_gene: TRBJ2-7
CDR3aa: CAWSVLGYEQYF
CDR3nt: TGTGCCTGGAGTGTACTGGGATACGAGCAGTACTTC

d_gene: NA
abundance: NA
v_gene: TRBV25-1
j_gene: TRBJ2-5
CDR3aa: CASSEYGGRGETQYF
CDR3nt: TGTGCCAGCAGTGAATACGGCGGAAGGGGGGAGACCCAGTACTTC